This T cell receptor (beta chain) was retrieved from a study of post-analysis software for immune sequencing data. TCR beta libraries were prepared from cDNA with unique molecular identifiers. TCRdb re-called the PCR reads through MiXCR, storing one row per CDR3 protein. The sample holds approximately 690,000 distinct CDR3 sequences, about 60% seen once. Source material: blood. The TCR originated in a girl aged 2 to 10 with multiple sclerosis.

Here the CDR3 reads CSVEGGYGTDTQYF. The CDR3 DNA reads TGCAGCGTTGAGGGGGGGTACGGCACAGATACGCAGTATTTT. V gene TRBV29-1 combines with J gene TRBJ2-3, with 7 bases identical to TRBD2. This CDR3 has 14 residues. CDR1 is SQVTM, CDR2 ANQGSEA, per germline. V shed 3 bases, J shed 1 base, and the junction held 4 bases outside the gene matches.